A single sample is the source of the 22 T cell receptor beta chains below, sequenced in a study of CD8+CD57+ T cells in acquired aplastic anemia. Template material for TCR beta VDJ and CDR3 profiling consisted of genomic DNA. MiXCR, run by TCRdb on the reads, gives a single entry per CDR3 protein. The sample carries about 220,000 distinct CDR3 sequences, 34% recorded once. The sequenced material came from sorted CD4+, CD8+, or CD8+CD57+ T cells (not recorded which) from PBMCs. The receptors come from a human donor in good health, serving as a control.

This clonotype was counted at least ten times. This CDR3 is CASSGEGYGYTF. DNA of the CDR3: TGTGCCAGCAGCGGTGAAGGGTACGGCTACACCTTC. The chain uses TRBV9 and TRBJ1-2; D uncertain. This CDR3 has 12 amino acids. Trimming stripped 3 bases from V and 8 bases from J, with 11 bases between. In germline, CDR1 is SGDLS, CDR2 YYNGEE.

Note on this clonotype: This may be a read error, as it is one base from a much larger clone. Given the absence of the conserved phenylalanine or tryptophan at the CDR3 end, a read error is likely. This rearrangement joins TRBV20-1 to TRBJ2-7, with a possible D match to TRBD1 (6 bases). V gave up 1 base and J gave up 5 bases, with 21 bases separating them. Germline values: CDR1 DFQATT, CDR2 SNEGSKA (reference sequence). The CDR3 totals 16 residues. CDR3: CSARATRRQAPNEQYL. In nucleotides, the CDR3 is TGCAGTGCTAGAGCGACGCGGAGACAGGCCCCTAACGAGCAGTACCTC.

A word on this clonotype: At one end the junction does not follow the germline gene, possibly because of a read error. V usage is TRBV2 and J usage is TRBJ1-1; 9 positions agree with TRBD1. The V gene's germline CDR1 is SNHLY and CDR2 FYNNEI. The CDR3 contains 15 residues. The CDR3: CASHLQGARNTEAFF. The CDR3 DNA is TGCGCCTCCCACCTACAGGGGGCGCGGAACACTGAAGCTTTCTTT.

This clonotype was found many times. CDR3 protein: CSARDLASGRYEQYF. The CDR3 DNA reads as TGCAGTGCTAGAGATCTGGCTAGCGGGAGATACGAGCAGTACTTC. The rearrangement joins TRBV20-1 to TRBJ2-7; 10 bases are a match to TRBD2. The CDR3 extends over 15 amino acids. CDR1 is DFQATT and CDR2 is SNEGSKA in the germline V gene (reference sequence). V lost 0 bases and J lost 4; bases outside the gene matches: 6.

Many counts were recorded for this clonotype. The chain joins TRBV5-6 to TRBJ2-5; the D is unclear. The CDR3 sequence is 13 residues long. Germline CDR1 is SGHDT and CDR2 is YYEEEE. V lost 2 bases, J lost 2 bases, and 7 bases lay in between. CDR3 nucleotide sequence: TGTGCCAGCAGCTTTTCCAGGCAAGAGACCCAGTACTTC. This sequence encodes CASSFSRQETQYF.

This clonotype has only a few counts. The rearrangement uses TRBV5-5 and TRBJ2-3; D unresolved. The CDR3 totals 15 residues. CDR1 and CDR2 from the germline V gene are SGHKS and YYEKEE (reference sequence). V was cut by 1 base and J by 4 bases, with 13 bases left in between. The CDR3, as DNA: TGTGCCAGCAGCTTGCTACCAATCAGCGCAGATACGCAGTATTTT. Encoded protein: CASSLLPISADTQYF.

This clonotype was seen repeatedly, ten times or more. This chain links TRBV7-2 with TRBJ2-5; 12 nucleotides match TRBD2. The CDR3 spans 16 residues. V was clipped by 1 base and J by 4 bases; unmatched bases: 4. Per the germline V gene, CDR1 is SGHTA and CDR2 is FQGNSA. The CDR3 DNA is TGTGCCAGCAGCTTAGTGCCTAGCGGGGGGGCAGAGACCCAGTACTTC. Amino acids: CASSLVPSGGAETQYF.

J is TRBJ2-6 and V is TRBV12-3 or TRBV12-4; a possible D gene is TRBD2 (6 bases). The CDR3 consists of 18 residues. Deletions cut 0 bases from V and 2 bases from J, with 14 bases between. CDR3 residues: CASSLAEGLCPGANVLTF. CDR3 DNA sequence: TGTGCCAGCAGTTTAGCGGAGGGGCTGTGCCCTGGGGCCAACGTCCTGACTTTC.

The gene calls are TRBV5-1 and TRBJ1-1, with D maybe TRBD1 (5 bases). This CDR3 comprises 14 residues. Germline V gene sequence: CDR1 SGHRS, CDR2 YFSETQ. V was cut by 3 bases and J by 4 bases, with 13 bases left in between. The CDR3 loop is CASSSGHMGTEAFF. In DNA form, the CDR3 reads TGCGCCAGCAGCTCAGGACACATGGGCACTGAAGCTTTCTTT.

This clonotype was recorded at least ten times. The V and J genes are TRBV24-1 and TRBJ1-2; 8 bases are a match to TRBD1. Trimming cost V 9 bases and J 2 bases; bases outside gene matches: 4. This CDR3 is 13 amino acids long. Germline V gene data show CDR1 as KGHDR and CDR2 as SFDVKD. Here the CDR3 reads CATQGQGNYGYTF. In DNA form, the CDR3 reads TGTGCCACCCAAGGACAGGGAAACTATGGCTACACCTTC.

V usage is TRBV29-1 and J usage is TRBJ2-1; possibly TRBD2 for D (6 bases). Trimming pared 6 bases from V and 3 bases from J, leaving 24 bases between. The CDR3 is 17 residues long. Germline assignment: CDR1 SQVTM and CDR2 ANQGSEA. The CDR3 nucleotides read TGCAGCGTACCCAGCAGTGAAATGGGGACTGACTACAATGAGCAGTTCTTC. Protein sequence: CSVPSSEMGTDYNEQFF.

This clonotype was found many times. V and J are TRBV19 and TRBJ2-4, with 8 bases that match TRBD1. The CDR3 loop spans 14 amino acids. The V gene's germline CDR1 is LNHDA and CDR2 SQIVND (reference sequence). Trimming cost V 4 bases and J 4 bases; bases outside gene matches: 3. CDR3 sequence (DNA): TGTGCCAGTAGTACAGGGGGCAGTAAAAACATTCAGTACTTC. It yields the protein CASSTGGSKNIQYF. Based on the CDR3 plus reference TRBV19 and TRBJ2-4, the full variable domain is DGGITQSPKYLFRKEGQNVTLSCEQNLNHDAMYWYRQDPGQGLRLIYYSQIVNDFQKGDIAEGYSVSREKKESFPLTVTSAQKNPTAFYLCASSTGGSKNIQYFGAGTRLSVL.

The genes are TRBV29-1 and TRBJ2-2; 10 bases match TRBD1. Looked up from germline, CDR1 is SQVTM and CDR2 is ANQGSEA. The CDR3 is made up of 15 amino acids. V dropped 5 bases and J dropped 5; count of bases not matched to a gene: 8. The CDR3 reads CSVLDRGLYTGELFF. The CDR3, as DNA: TGCAGCGTTTTAGACAGGGGGCTCTATACCGGGGAGCTGTTTTTT.

There are many counts of this clonotype. CDR3: CASSPSPAYEQYF. CDR3 nucleotide sequence: TGCGCCAGCAGCCCATCTCCGGCCTACGAGCAGTACTTC. The rearrangement uses TRBV5-1 and TRBJ2-7; no firm D call. Trimming took off 4 bases at V and 2 bases at J, with 10 bases between the two ends. Germline V gene lookup returns CDR1 SGHRS and CDR2 YFSETQ. The CDR3 is made up of 13 amino acids. Full variable domain (outside the CDR3, taken from reference TRBV5-1 and TRBJ2-7): KAGVTQTPRYLIKTRGQQVTLSCSPISGHRSVSWYQQTPGQGLQFLFEYFSETQRNKGNFPGRFSGRQFSNSRSEMNVSTLELGDSALYLCASSPSPAYEQYFGPGTRLTVT.

This clonotype was counted many times. This sequence joins TRBV6-5 and TRBJ2-3; 9 bases agree with TRBD2. Trimming took 2 bases from V and 4 from J; bases not matched to a gene: 10. CDR1 and CDR2 from the germline V gene are MNHEY and SVGAGI. CDR3 length: 17 residues. For the CDR3, the DNA is TGTGCCAGCAGTTACGGTCTTGTAGCGGGAGACCCAGATACGCAGTATTTT. This translates into CASSYGLVAGDPDTQYF.

The sample holds a few counts of this clonotype. The rearrangement links TRBV5-1 to TRBJ1-1; 9 bases agree with TRBD1. Trimming cost V 4 bases and J 6 bases; bases outside gene matches: 7. This CDR3 is 14 amino acids long. CDR1 SGHRS and CDR2 YFSETQ come from the germline V gene. The CDR3 sequence: CASSDDRGNPEAFF. DNA for the CDR3: TGCGCCAGCAGCGATGACAGGGGGAATCCTGAAGCTTTCTTT.

This clonotype was seen ten or more times. This chain connects TRBV19 to TRBJ1-2; maybe TRBD1 (6 bases). With 3 bases removed from V and 3 bases from J, the gap between germline ends came to 14 bases. The germline V gene has CDR1 LNHDA and CDR2 SQIVND (reference sequence). The CDR3 loop spans 15 amino acids. The CDR3 is CASSMEGHTDYGYTF. The CDR3 DNA reads TGTGCCAGTAGTATGGAGGGACATACTGACTATGGCTACACCTTC.

The V gene is TRBV15, the J gene TRBJ2-5; the D gene is possibly TRBD2 (5 bases). This CDR3 contains 16 residues. The germline gives CDR1 LNHNV, CDR2 YYDKDF (reference sequence). V was shortened by 1 base and J by 5 bases, with 17 bases between the two germline ends. CDR3 loop: CATSRGGLPGQETQYF. Written as DNA, the CDR3 is TGTGCCACCAGCAGAGGTGGACTGCCCGGGCAGGAGACCCAGTACTTC. Variable domain in full (rest from reference TRBV15 and TRBJ2-5): DAMVIQNPRYQVTQFGKPVTLSCSQTLNHNVMYWYQQKSSQAPKLLFHYYDKDFNNEADTPDNFQSRRPNTSFCFLDIRSPGLGDTAMYLCATSRGGLPGQETQYFGPGTRLLVL.

This chain links TRBV2 with TRBJ1-1; a possible D gene is TRBD1 (5 bases). Germline lookup yields CDR1 SNHLY and CDR2 FYNNEI. There are 14 residues in the CDR3. Between the trimmed V and J ends, which lost 6 bases and 0 bases, there was a span of 11 bases. CDR3: CASRAEGLNTEAFF. The CDR3 DNA reads as TGTGCCAGCAGAGCCGAGGGGTTGAACACTGAAGCTTTCTTT.

About this clonotype itself: A read error may explain this, as a much larger clone is one base away. The chain carries TRBV6-1 and TRBJ2-7, with 9 bases lining up with TRBD2. Per the germline V gene, CDR1 is MNHNS and CDR2 is SASEGT. This CDR3 comprises 15 residues. J gave up 2 bases and V 5 bases, and 7 bases lay outside the gene matches. The DNA for the CDR3 is TGTGCCAGCAGTCACGCGGCGGGAGGGCCCTACGAGCAGTACTTC. Amino acids: CASSHAAGGPYEQYF.

This clonotype was picked up many times. V and J are TRBV30 and TRBJ1-6; D call uncertain. CDR3 length: 13 residues. Trimming pared 0 bases from V and 8 bases from J, leaving 8 bases between. Germline CDR1 and CDR2: GTSNPN and SVGIG (reference sequence). The CDR3 reads CAWSVSGYSPLHF. CDR3 DNA sequence: TGTGCCTGGAGTGTCAGCGGTTATTCACCCCTCCACTTT.

The CDR3 sequence: CSVGDPGCNEQYF. Here the CDR3 DNA reads TGCAGCGTTGGGGACCCGGGGTGCAACGAGCAGTACTTC. The gene calls are TRBV29-1 and TRBJ2-7; either TRBD1 or TRBD2 may supply D (5 bases each). Germline lookup yields CDR1 SQVTM and CDR2 ANQGSEA. CDR3 size: 13 residues. V gave up 4 bases and J gave up 5 bases, with 15 bases separating them.